These T cell receptor beta chains were read from a single sample in a study of T cell repertoires in cytomegalovirus infection. MiXCR was run by TCRdb on the reads, yielding one entry per CDR3 protein. The profile shows 250,000 or so distinct CDR3 sequences, 9.1% of them singletons. Specimen: PBMCs. The source is a human donor in good health (CMV status not recorded). Some clones in this sample may be carry-over from other donors' samples. Both conserved end residues are part of each CDR3. A D gene is named only where the DNA matches it firmly. Clone size is stated in some rows and not others, as once, few, many or a class when expanded.

j_call	clone_size	d_call	v_call	cdr3_nt	cdr3_aa
TRBJ1-1	NA	NA	TRBV29-1	TGCAGCGGGACCAGGGGAGGCACTGAAGCTTTCTTT	CSGTRGGTEAFF
TRBJ2-7	many	NA	TRBV7-2	TGTGCCAGCAGCTTAAATAGCGGTCGCCTGGGGTTCGAGCAGTACTTC	CASSLNSGRLGFEQYF
TRBJ2-7	many	TRBD2	TRBV7-3	TGTGCCAGCAGCTTAAGCGGGGGGGGGAACGAGCAGTACTTC	CASSLSGGGNEQYF
TRBJ1-2	few	TRBD1	TRBV7-9	TGTGCCAGCAGCCGCCAACAGGGGGCTAACTATGGCTACACCTTC	CASSRQQGANYGYTF
TRBJ2-5	few	TRBD2	TRBV5-4	TGTGCCAGCAGCTTTGGAGCGGCGGGAGGCTTGGAGACCCAGTACTTC	CASSFGAAGGLETQYF
TRBJ2-3	many	NA	TRBV19	TGTGCCAGTGGGGACTTAGCGGTCACAGATACGCAGTATTTT	CASGDLAVTDTQYF
TRBJ2-5	many	TRBD2	TRBV7-2	TGTGCCAGCAGCCTGGGACTAGCGGGGGGGCAGTACCAAGAGACCCAGTACTTC	CASSLGLAGGQYQETQYF
TRBJ2-1	many	NA	TRBV7-2	TGTGCCAGCAGCATACCGGGACTTACCAATGAGCAGTTCTTC	CASSIPGLTNEQFF
TRBJ1-2	many	TRBD1	TRBV7-2	TGTGCCAGCAGCTCTCAGGGGGCGCTCGGTGGCTACACCTTC	CASSSQGALGGYTF
TRBJ2-7	many	TRBD2	TRBV7-2	TGTGCCAGCAGCTCTTTAGCGGGAGCATCCGAGCAGTACTTC	CASSSLAGASEQYF
TRBJ1-2	NA	NA	TRBV20-1	TGCAGTGCTAGCCCCGGGTTAGGCTACACCTTC	CSASPGLGYTF
TRBJ2-5	NA	TRBD2	TRBV6-2/TRBV6-3	TGTGCCAGCAGTTACTCCGGGACTAGAGAGACCCAGTACTTC	CASSYSGTRETQYF
TRBJ1-2	NA	TRBD1	TRBV12-3/TRBV12-4	TGTGCCAGCAGGCGACAGGGAGATCACTATGGCTACACCTTC	CASRRQGDHYGYTF
TRBJ2-7	many	NA	TRBV7-2	TGTGCCAGCAGCTTCGCGGGACCAAGCGAGCAGTACTTC	CASSFAGPSEQYF
TRBJ2-3	NA	TRBD1	TRBV6-2/TRBV6-3	TGTGCCAGCAGACCAATTCCAGGGGGCCGCACAGATACGCAGTATTTT	CASRPIPGGRTDTQYF
TRBJ2-1	NA	TRBD2	TRBV20-1	TGCAGTGCTGCGACTAGCGGATCCTATTCCTACAATGAGCAGTTCTTC	CSAATSGSYSYNEQFF
TRBJ1-5	NA	NA	TRBV28	TGTGCCAGCAGTCCGATGATGGGCAATCAGCCCCAGCATTTT	CASSPMMGNQPQHF
TRBJ1-2	few	NA	TRBV20-1	TGCAGTGCTAGAGATCCCAGGCTGTATGGCTACACCTTC	CSARDPRLYGYTF
TRBJ1-3	many	NA	TRBV6-1	TGTGCCAGCAGTGACCGACAGGCCTCTGGAAACACCATATATTTT	CASSDRQASGNTIYF
TRBJ2-3	many	NA	TRBV11-2	TGTGCCAGCAGCTTGGGCGCACTCCACCCAGATACGCAGTATTTT	CASSLGALHPDTQYF
TRBJ2-5	many	NA	TRBV6-2/TRBV6-3	TGTGCCAGCAGTGGGAGGACAGTCTACAGAGAGACCCAGTACTTC	CASSGRTVYRETQYF
TRBJ2-5	many	TRBD2	TRBV7-2	TGTGCCAGCAGCTCGCCCACCGGCCTAGCGGGGAAAGAGACCCAGTACTTC	CASSSPTGLAGKETQYF
TRBJ1-1	many	NA	TRBV6-2/TRBV6-3	TGTGCCAGCAGTTACTCCGGGACGGGTAAGACTGAAGCTTTCTTT	CASSYSGTGKTEAFF
TRBJ1-2	many	TRBD1	TRBV7-2	TGTGCCAGCAGCTTGGATGGACAGGGGGCTCCCTATGGCTACACCTTC	CASSLDGQGAPYGYTF
TRBJ2-5	many	TRBD1	TRBV7-6	TGTGCCAGCAGCCGGGACAGGGGAGGGGAGACCCAGTACTTC	CASSRDRGGETQYF
TRBJ2-1	many	TRBD2	TRBV7-2	TGTGCCAGCAGCCCCCCGGGACTAGCTCTCGGTGAGCAGTTCTTC	CASSPPGLALGEQFF
TRBJ1-6	NA	NA	TRBV4-3	TGCGCCAGCAGCCTCCTTTCGGGGGGCGATGGGGCCGAAAAGGGTTCACCCCTCCACTTT	CASSLLSGGDGAEKGSPLHF
TRBJ1-5	many	NA	TRBV19	TGTGCCAGTCCGAGGGGGGAGATTCAGCCCCAGCATTTT	CASPRGEIQPQHF
TRBJ1-6	NA	NA	TRBV20-1	TGCAGTGCTAGAGACGGCCCTTATTGGTCACCCCTCCACTTT	CSARDGPYWSPLHF
TRBJ1-6	many	NA	TRBV28	TGTGCCAGCTTTAGTAGGGAAACCAGGAATTCACCCCTCCACTTT	CASFSRETRNSPLHF
TRBJ2-3	few	NA	TRBV7-2	TGTGCCAGCAGCTTAATGAAGCATACGCAGTATTTT	CASSLMKHTQYF
TRBJ1-2	many	NA	TRBV2	TGTGCCAGCACCGTGAAGCCGCTGTGGGCAGAGAGGGGCTATGGCTACACCTTC	CASTVKPLWAERGYGYTF
TRBJ2-1	many	NA	TRBV7-6	TGTGCCAGCAGCTTAGGACGACCGGAGAATGAGCAGTTCTTC	CASSLGRPENEQFF
TRBJ2-2	many	TRBD1	TRBV19	TGTGCCAGTAGTAAAAAGACAGGGGGCTCCGGGGAGCTGTTTTTT	CASSKKTGGSGELFF
TRBJ1-5	many	NA	TRBV4-1	TGCGCCAGCAGCCAAGATCGGTGGAGGAGGGGCGAGGATTGGGCCCAGCATTTT	CASSQDRWRRGEDWAQHF
TRBJ1-1	few	TRBD1	TRBV29-1	TGCAGCGTCGCCTCCGGGACAGGAAGGTCGTGGACTGAAGCTTTCTTT	CSVASGTGRSWTEAFF
TRBJ2-7	many	TRBD1	TRBV10-3	TGTGCCATCAGTGAGGGGGGACAGGGCTACGAGCAGTACTTC	CAISEGGQGYEQYF
TRBJ1-1	many	NA	TRBV28	TGTGCCAGCAGCCCGACTTTCGGAGACCCTCATGAAGCTTTCTTT	CASSPTFGDPHEAFF
TRBJ2-3	many	TRBD2	TRBV14	TGTGCCAGCAGCCAAGGAGCCAGCGGGGGGCAAGATACGCAGTATTTT	CASSQGASGGQDTQYF
TRBJ1-1	few	NA	TRBV14	TGTGCCAGCAGCCAAGATCAGGTCGCAGGCACTGAAGCTTTCTTT	CASSQDQVAGTEAFF
TRBJ2-1	many	NA	TRBV7-2	TGTGCCAGCAGCGCTACCGGGACCCACAACAATGAGCAGTTCTTC	CASSATGTHNNEQFF
TRBJ2-2	many	NA	TRBV7-2	TGTGCCAGCAGCTTCGACAGGACGAACACCGGGGAGCTGTTTTTT	CASSFDRTNTGELFF
TRBJ1-2	many	NA	TRBV7-9	TGTGCCAGCACTTCGAAAGGGATCCCGGGTGGCTACACCTTC	CASTSKGIPGGYTF